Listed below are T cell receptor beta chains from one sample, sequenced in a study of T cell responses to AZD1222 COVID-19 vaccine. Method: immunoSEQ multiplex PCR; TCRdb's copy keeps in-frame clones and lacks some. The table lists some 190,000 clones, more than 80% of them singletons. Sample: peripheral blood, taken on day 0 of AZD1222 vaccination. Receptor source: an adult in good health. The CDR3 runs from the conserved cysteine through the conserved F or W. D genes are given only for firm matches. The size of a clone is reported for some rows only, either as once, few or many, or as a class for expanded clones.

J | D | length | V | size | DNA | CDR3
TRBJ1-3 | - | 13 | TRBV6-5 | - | TGTGCCAGCAGCCGGACTCCTGGAAACACCATATATTTT | CASSRTPGNTIYF
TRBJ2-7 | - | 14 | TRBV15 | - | TGTGCCACCAGCAGAGAAGGGTTATCCTACGAGCAGTACTTC | CATSREGLSYEQYF
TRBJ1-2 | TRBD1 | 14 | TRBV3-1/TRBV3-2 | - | TGTGCCAGCAGCAGTCCGGGACAGGGGTATGGCTACACCTTC | CASSSPGQGYGYTF
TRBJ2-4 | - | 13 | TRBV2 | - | TGTGCCAGCAGTGAAGCGGACAGAAACATTCAGTACTTC | CASSEADRNIQYF
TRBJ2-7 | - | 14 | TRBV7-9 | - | TGTGCCAGCAGCTTAGAAGGCACAACCTACGAGCAGTACTTC | CASSLEGTTYEQYF
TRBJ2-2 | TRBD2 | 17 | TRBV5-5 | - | TGTGCCAGCAGCAGGTTCGGCGGGGGGGTCAACACCGGGGAGCTGTTTTTT | CASSRFGGGVNTGELFF
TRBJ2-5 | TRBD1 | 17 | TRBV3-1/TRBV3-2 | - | TGTGCCAGCAGTCCGAGTATTCAGGACAGGTACCAAGAGACCCAGTACTTC | CASSPSIQDRYQETQYF
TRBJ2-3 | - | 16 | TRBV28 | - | TGTGCCAGCAGTCCGAAAAGGTCCAGGGCGGCAGATACGCAGTATTTT | CASSPKRSRAADTQYF
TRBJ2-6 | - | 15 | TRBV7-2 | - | TGTGCCAGCAGCTTACAGGGGTTAGGGGCCAACGTCCTGACTTTC | CASSLQGLGANVLTF
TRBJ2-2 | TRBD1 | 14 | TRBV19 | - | TGTGCCAGTACCAAACAGGGGGCAAACGGGGAGCTGTTTTTT | CASTKQGANGELFF
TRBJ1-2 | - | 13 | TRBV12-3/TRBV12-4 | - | TGTGCCAGCAGGGGCAGTTCTAACTATGGCTACACCTTC | CASRGSSNYGYTF
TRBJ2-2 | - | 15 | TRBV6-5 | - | TGTGCCAGCAGTACTGGGGGAGGCGGGACCGGGGAGCTGTTTTTT | CASSTGGGGTGELFF
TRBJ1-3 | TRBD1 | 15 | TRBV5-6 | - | TGTGCCAGCCGTCCGGGACAGCACTCTGGAAACACCATATATTTT | CASRPGQHSGNTIYF
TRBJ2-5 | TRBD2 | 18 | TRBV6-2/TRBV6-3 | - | TGTGCCAGCAGTTACTCGAAGACTAGCGGGGGGATCGGGGAGACCCAGTACTTC | CASSYSKTSGGIGETQYF
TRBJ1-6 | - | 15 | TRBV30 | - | TGTGCCTGGAGTGTACGGACTCCGGGTAATTCACCCCTCCACTTT | CAWSVRTPGNSPLHF
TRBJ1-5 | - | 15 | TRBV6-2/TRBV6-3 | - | TGTGCCAGCAGTTACTCTGCAGGGCTCAATCAGCCCCAGCATTTT | CASSYSAGLNQPQHF
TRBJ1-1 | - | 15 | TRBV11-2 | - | TGTGCCAGCAGCTTAGATAGGGTCATGAACACTGAAGCTTTCTTT | CASSLDRVMNTEAFF
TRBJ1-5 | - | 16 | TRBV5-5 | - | TGTGCCAGCAGCTCGCGCGGGACCTATAGCAATCAGCCCCAGCATTTT | CASSSRGTYSNQPQHF
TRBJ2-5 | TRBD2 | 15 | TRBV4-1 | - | TGCGCCAGCAGCCAAGATGGGGGGGTCTGGGAGACCCAGTACTTC | CASSQDGGVWETQYF
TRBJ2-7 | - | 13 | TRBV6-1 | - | TGTGCCAGCAGTGAAAGGTCCTCCTACGAGCAGTACTTC | CASSERSSYEQYF
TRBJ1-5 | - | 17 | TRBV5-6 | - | TGTGCCAGCAGCTTAGGGGTAAGAGGGGGGGCGAATCAGCCCCAGCATTTT | CASSLGVRGGANQPQHF
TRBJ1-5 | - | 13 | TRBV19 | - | TGTGCCAGTAGTATAGTGGCAGGTCAGCCCCAGCATTTT | CASSIVAGQPQHF
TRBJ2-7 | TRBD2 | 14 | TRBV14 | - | TGTGCCAGCAGCCGACGGACCGGGGAGGGCGAGCAGTACTTC | CASSRRTGEGEQYF
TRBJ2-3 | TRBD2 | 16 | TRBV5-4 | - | TGTGCCAGCAGCGCTAGACTAGCGGGGACTGCAGATACGCAGTATTTT | CASSARLAGTADTQYF
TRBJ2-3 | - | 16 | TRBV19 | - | TGTGCCAGTAGTACCCTCGCGGGGGCGAGCACAGATACGCAGTATTTT | CASSTLAGASTDTQYF
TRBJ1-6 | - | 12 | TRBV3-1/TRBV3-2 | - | TGTGCCAGCAGCCAAGATACCCGACCCCTCCACTTT | CASSQDTRPLHF
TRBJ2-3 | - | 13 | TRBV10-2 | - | TGCGCCAGTGCCTTGCGGTACACAGATACGCAGTATTTT | CASALRYTDTQYF
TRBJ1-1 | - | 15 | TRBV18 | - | TGTGCCAGCTCACCATCTCCGGACCCGAACACTGAAGCTTTCTTT | CASSPSPDPNTEAFF
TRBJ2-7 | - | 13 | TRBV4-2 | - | TGTGCCAGCAGCCAAGAGAAAGGCTACGAGCAGTACTTC | CASSQEKGYEQYF
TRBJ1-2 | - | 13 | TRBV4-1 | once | TGCGCCAGCAGCCAAGACACAAACTATGGCTACACCTTC | CASSQDTNYGYTF
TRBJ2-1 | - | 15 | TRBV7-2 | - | TGTGCCAGCAGCTTAGGGACGGGGTCTTACAATGAGCAGTTCTTC | CASSLGTGSYNEQFF
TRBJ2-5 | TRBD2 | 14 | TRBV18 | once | TGTGCCAGCTCACAGACTAGCGGGGGCGAGACCCAGTACTTC | CASSQTSGGETQYF
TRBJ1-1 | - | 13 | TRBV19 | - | TGTGCCAGTAGTACAGGGGTAAGGACTGAAGCTTTCTTT | CASSTGVRTEAFF
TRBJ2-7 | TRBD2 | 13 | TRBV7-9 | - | TGTGCCAGCAGCCCCGGACTAGCGGACGAGCAGTACTTC | CASSPGLADEQYF
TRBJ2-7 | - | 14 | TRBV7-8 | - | TGTGCCAGCAGCTTACTAGCCACCTCCTACGAGCAGTACTTC | CASSLLATSYEQYF
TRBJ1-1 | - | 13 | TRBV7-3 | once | TGTGCCAGCAGCTTAGAGGCGAACACTGAAGCTTTCTTT | CASSLEANTEAFF
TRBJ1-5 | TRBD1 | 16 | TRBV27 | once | TGTGCCAGCAGTTTATCCGGGACAGGGGTGGGCCAGCCCCAGCATTTT | CASSLSGTGVGQPQHF
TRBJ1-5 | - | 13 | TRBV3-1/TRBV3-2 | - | TGTGCCAGCAGCCCCGACAGGAATCAGCCCCAGCATTTT | CASSPDRNQPQHF
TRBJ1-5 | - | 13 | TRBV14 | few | TGTGCCAGCAGCCAAGCGAGTTATCAGCCCCAGCATTTT | CASSQASYQPQHF
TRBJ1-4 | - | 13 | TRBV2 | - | TGTGCCAGCAGTGGAACAGATAATGAAAAACTGTTTTTT | CASSGTDNEKLFF
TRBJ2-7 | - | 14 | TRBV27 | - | TGTGCCAGCAGTTTCCACGACAGGACCTACGAGCAGTACTTC | CASSFHDRTYEQYF
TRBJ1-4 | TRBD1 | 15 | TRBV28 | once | TGTGCCAGCAGGTCCCCTGGGACAGGGGGAGGAAAACTGTTTTTT | CASRSPGTGGGKLFF
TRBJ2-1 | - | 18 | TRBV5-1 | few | TGCGCCAGCAGCTGGGGGTACAGGGCCAGAAGCTCCTACAATGAGCAGTTCTTC | CASSWGYRARSSYNEQFF
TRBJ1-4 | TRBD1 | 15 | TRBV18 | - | TGTGCCAGCTCACACCAACAGGGGGAGGATGAAAAACTGTTTTTT | CASSHQQGEDEKLFF
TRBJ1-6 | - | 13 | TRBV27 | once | TGTGCCAGCAGGGGGGCTAACAATTCACCCCTCCACTTT | CASRGANNSPLHF
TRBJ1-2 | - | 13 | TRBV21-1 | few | TGTGCCAGCAGCAAAGAACAGGGATTTGGCTACACCTTC | CASSKEQGFGYTF
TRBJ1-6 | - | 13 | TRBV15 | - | TGTGCCACCAGCAGAGTATCAAATTCACCCCTCCACTTT | CATSRVSNSPLHF
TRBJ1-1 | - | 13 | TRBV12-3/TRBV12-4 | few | TGTGCCAGCAGTTTTGACAGGAACACTGAAGCTTTCTTT | CASSFDRNTEAFF
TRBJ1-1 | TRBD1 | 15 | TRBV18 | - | TGTGCCAGCTCACCACAGCAAAACAGGGGAAAAATGGCTTTCTTT | CASSPQQNRGKMAFF
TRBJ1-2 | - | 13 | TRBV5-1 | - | TGCGCCAGCAGCTGGGGGCATAACTATGGCTACACCTTC | CASSWGHNYGYTF
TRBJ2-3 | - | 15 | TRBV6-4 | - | TGTGCCAGCAGTGACGTAGGGGGTAGCACAGATACGCAGTATTTT | CASSDVGGSTDTQYF
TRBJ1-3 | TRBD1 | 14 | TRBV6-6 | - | TGTGCCAGCAGTCCTGAGGGACAGTCAAACACCATATATTTT | CASSPEGQSNTIYF
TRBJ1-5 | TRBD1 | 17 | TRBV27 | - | TGTGCCAGCAGTTTTAATACCGACAGGGTAGGCGGTCAGCCCCAGCATTTT | CASSFNTDRVGGQPQHF